This T cell receptor (beta chain) was sequenced in a study of T cells in Graves' hyperthyroidism and ophthalmopathy. With regard to this clonotype: Its target is not known.

Germline CDR1 is MDHEN and CDR2 is SYDVKM. This CDR3 is 13 amino acids long. The V end lost 1 base, the J end lost 9 bases, and 10 bases lay between the germline ends. The study's findings and limits: A model using 13 V-J features told ophthalmopathy apart from stable hyperthyroidism. Most thyroid-expanded clonotypes above 0.001 were also found in blood.

In patients aged 18 to 65, hyperthyroidism was newly diagnosed, with duration under 2 months. Each diagnosis was grounded in clinical symptoms, serum thyroxine and TRAb, thyroid ultrasound, and orbital computed tomography. The source material, RNA transcripts, was used to amplify TCR beta CDR3 regions. TCR CDR3 underwent first-round RT-PCR with the HTBI primer set. One entry per CDR3 protein, called by TCRdb with MiXCR from the multiplex PCR reads. Altogether 350,000 to 400,000 distinct CDR3 sequences are present, under 20% being singletons, with the ten largest covering approximately 4%. The chain recombines TRBV28 with TRBJ1-5; the D is unclear. Source material: blood. This TCR came from a woman in her late teens or twenties with Graves' hyperthyroidism. DNA for the CDR3: TGTGCCAGCAGTTTATCGCCGGAGCGGCCCCAGCATTTT. Translation gives CASSLSPERPQHF.